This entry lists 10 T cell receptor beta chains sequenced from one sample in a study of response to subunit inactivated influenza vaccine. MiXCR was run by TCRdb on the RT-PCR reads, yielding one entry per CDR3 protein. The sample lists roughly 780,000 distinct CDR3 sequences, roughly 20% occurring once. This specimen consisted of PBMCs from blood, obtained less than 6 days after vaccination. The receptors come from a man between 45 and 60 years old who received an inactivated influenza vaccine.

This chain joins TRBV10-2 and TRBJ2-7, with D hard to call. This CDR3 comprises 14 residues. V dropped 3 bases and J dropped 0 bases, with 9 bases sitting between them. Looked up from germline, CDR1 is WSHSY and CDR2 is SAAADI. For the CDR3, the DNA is TGCGCCAGCAGTGATATCGGCGGCTCCTACGAGCAGTACTTC. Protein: CASSDIGGSYEQYF.

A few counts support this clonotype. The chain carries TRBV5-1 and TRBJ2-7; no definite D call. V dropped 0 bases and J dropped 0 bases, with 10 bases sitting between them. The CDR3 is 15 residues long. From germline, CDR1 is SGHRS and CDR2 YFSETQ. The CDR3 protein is CASSLDARDSYEQYF. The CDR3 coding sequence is TGCGCCAGCAGCTTGGACGCTAGGGACTCCTACGAGCAGTACTTC.

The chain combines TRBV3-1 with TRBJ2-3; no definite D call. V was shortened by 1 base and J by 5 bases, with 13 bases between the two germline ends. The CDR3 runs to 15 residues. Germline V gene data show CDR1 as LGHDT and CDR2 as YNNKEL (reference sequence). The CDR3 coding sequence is TGTGCCAGCAGCCAAGTGCCCCAAGCCGTAGATACGCAGTATTTT. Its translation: CASSQVPQAVDTQYF.

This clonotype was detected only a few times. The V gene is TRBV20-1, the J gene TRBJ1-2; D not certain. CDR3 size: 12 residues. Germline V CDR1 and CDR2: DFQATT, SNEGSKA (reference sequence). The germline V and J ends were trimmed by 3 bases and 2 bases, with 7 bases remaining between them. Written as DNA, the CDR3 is TGCAGTGCTAGGGATATAAACTATGGCTACACCTTC. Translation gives CSARDINYGYTF.

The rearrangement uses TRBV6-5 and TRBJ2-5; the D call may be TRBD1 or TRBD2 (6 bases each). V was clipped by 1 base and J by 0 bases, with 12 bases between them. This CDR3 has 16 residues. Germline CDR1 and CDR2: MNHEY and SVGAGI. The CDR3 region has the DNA TGTGCCAGCAGTTACTTCCGGGGGCTCCACCAAGAGACCCAGTACTTC. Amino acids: CASSYFRGLHQETQYF.

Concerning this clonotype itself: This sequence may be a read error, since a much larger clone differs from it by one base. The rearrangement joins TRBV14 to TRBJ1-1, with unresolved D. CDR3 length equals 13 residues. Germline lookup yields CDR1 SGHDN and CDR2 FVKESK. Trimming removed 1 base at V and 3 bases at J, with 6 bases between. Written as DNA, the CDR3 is TGTGCCAGCAGCCAAGGGCCGGACACTGAAGCTTTCTTT. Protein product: CASSQGPDTEAFF.

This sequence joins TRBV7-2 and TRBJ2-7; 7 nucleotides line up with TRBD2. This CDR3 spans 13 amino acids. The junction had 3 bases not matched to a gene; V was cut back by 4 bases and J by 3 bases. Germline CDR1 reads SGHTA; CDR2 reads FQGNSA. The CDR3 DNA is TGTGCCAGCAGCTCGGGACTATACTACGAGCAGTACTTC. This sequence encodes CASSSGLYYEQYF.

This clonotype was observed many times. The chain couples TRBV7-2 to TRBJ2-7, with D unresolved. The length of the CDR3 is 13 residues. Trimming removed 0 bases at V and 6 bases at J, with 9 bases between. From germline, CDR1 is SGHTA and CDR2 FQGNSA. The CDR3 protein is CASSLAIVGEQYF. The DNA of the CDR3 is TGTGCCAGCAGCTTAGCGATCGTGGGCGAGCAGTACTTC. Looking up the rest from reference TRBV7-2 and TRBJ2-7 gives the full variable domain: GAGVSQSPSNKVTEKGKDVELRCDPISGHTALYWYRQSLGQGLEFLIYFQGNSAPDKSGLPSDRFSAERTGGSVSTLTIQRTQQEDSAVYLCASSLAIVGEQYFGPGTRLTVT.

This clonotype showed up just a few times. CDR3 sequence (DNA): TGTGCCAGCAGCTTAGCGGGGGTGGGAAACATTCAGTACTTC. This sequence encodes CASSLAGVGNIQYF. This sequence joins TRBV7-8 and TRBJ2-4, with D possibly called TRBD1 or TRBD2 (5 bases each). CDR3 size: 14 residues. Germline CDR1 SGHVS, CDR2 FQNEAQ. Trimming removed 0 bases at V and 6 bases at J, with 9 bases between.

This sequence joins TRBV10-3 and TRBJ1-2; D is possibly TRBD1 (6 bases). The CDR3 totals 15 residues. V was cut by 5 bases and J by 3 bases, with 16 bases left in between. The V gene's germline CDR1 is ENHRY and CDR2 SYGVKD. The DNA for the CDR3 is TGTGCCATCAGTACCGGGACACCTGGTCACTATGGCTACACCTTC. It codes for CAISTGTPGHYGYTF.